This entry lists 11 T cell receptor beta chains sequenced from one sample in a study of CD8 T cells in Susac syndrome. The authors reverse transcribed about 0.5 to 1 ug RNA with random hexamers. TCRdb re-analysed the immunoSEQ multiplex PCR reads in MiXCR, keeping a single row per CDR3 protein. The data contain over 350,000 distinct CDR3 sequences, about 85% of them singletons. Sequencing was done on a sample of CD8+ T cells from PBMCs. These receptors were taken from a human donor with multiple sclerosis.

In nucleotides, the CDR3 is TGTGCCAGCAGCGGGACTAGCATATATGAGCAGTACTTC. Its protein product is CASSGTSIYEQYF. This sequence joins TRBV27 and TRBJ2-7, with 9 bases lining up with TRBD2. V trimming: 6 bases; J trimming: 7 bases; junction bases outside the gene matches: 7. The CDR3 spans 13 residues. From germline, CDR1 is MNHEY and CDR2 SMNVEV (reference sequence).

V gene TRBV6-5 combines with J gene TRBJ2-5, with a tentative D call TRBD1 (6 bases). V was shortened by 0 bases and J by 2 bases, with 10 bases between the two germline ends. CDR1 MNHEY and CDR2 SVGAGI come from the germline V gene. CDR3 length equals 15 residues. DNA for the CDR3: TGTGCCAGCAGTTACTCGGGGGCAGAACAAGAGACCCAGTACTTC. This sequence encodes CASSYSGAEQETQYF.

The rearrangement joins TRBV11-2 to TRBJ2-1; D remains ambiguous. The CDR3 has 16 amino acids. Germline-derived CDR1 and CDR2 are SGHAT and FQNNGV. The V and J ends lost 0 bases and 0 bases respectively, with 9 bases between them. CDR3 amino acids: CASSLDFRSSYNEQFF. CDR3 DNA: TGTGCCAGCAGCTTAGATTTCCGGAGCTCCTACAATGAGCAGTTCTTC.

The chain has TRBV5-1 and TRBJ2-5; the D gene could be TRBD1 or TRBD2 (6 bases each). Between the trimmed V and J ends, which lost 0 bases and 4 bases, there was a span of 19 bases. The CDR3 is made up of 17 amino acids. CDR1 is SGHRS, CDR2 YFSETQ, per germline. CDR3 amino acids: CASSLAIGGPDPETQYF. DNA for the CDR3: TGCGCCAGCAGCTTGGCTATAGGGGGGCCGGATCCAGAGACCCAGTACTTC.

The chain couples TRBV7-3 to TRBJ2-3; no clear D gene. V gave up 1 base and J gave up 4 bases, with 12 bases separating them. The germline V gene encodes CDR1 SGHTA and CDR2 FQGTGA. The CDR3 sequence is 15 residues long. The CDR3: CASSLNPYEADTQYF. CDR3 DNA: TGTGCCAGCAGCTTAAATCCCTATGAGGCAGATACGCAGTATTTT.

V is TRBV18 and J is TRBJ1-4; 8 positions agree with TRBD1. Germline CDR1 and CDR2: KGHSH and LQKENI. This CDR3 has 15 amino acids. V shed 4 bases, J shed 1 base, and the junction held 2 bases outside the gene matches. The CDR3 sequence is CASSQQGVTNEKLFF. CDR3 sequence (DNA): TGTGCCAGCTCACAACAGGGGGTAACTAATGAAAAACTGTTTTTT.

This chain uses TRBV4-1 with TRBJ1-1; D might be TRBD1 (5 bases). Trimming shortened V by 2 bases and J by 5 bases, and 12 bases separated the two germline ends. This CDR3 region has 14 residues. Germline CDR1 and CDR2: MGHRA and YSYEKL. The CDR3 region is CASSQTQGLTEAFF. The CDR3, as DNA: TGCGCCAGCAGCCAAACGCAGGGCCTTACTGAAGCTTTCTTT.

The chain joins TRBV29-1 to TRBJ2-7, with 7 bases matching TRBD1. Germline loops: CDR1 SQVTM, CDR2 ANQGSEA. The CDR3 loop spans 14 amino acids. The V segment lost 8 bases and the J segment 4 bases; nucleotides outside the gene matches: 14. CDR3 bases: TGCAGCTGTGTGGGAGACAGGGTAGGTTACGAGCAGTACTTC. Amino acid sequence: CSCVGDRVGYEQYF.

The chain recombines TRBV27 with TRBJ2-5; D unresolved. This CDR3 is 16 amino acids long. V gave up 5 bases and J gave up 3 bases, with 19 bases separating them. In germline, CDR1 is MNHEY, CDR2 SMNVEV (reference sequence). As DNA, the CDR3 is TGTGCCAGCAGTCCCTTGGGAATCGTCGCCAAAGAGACCCAGTACTTC. It specifies CASSPLGIVAKETQYF.

V usage is TRBV27 and J usage is TRBJ2-1; TRBD1 agrees at 8 bases. The V and J ends lost 10 bases and 0 bases, in that order; junction bases with no gene match: 20. Germline CDR1 MNHEY, CDR2 SMNVEV (reference sequence). The CDR3 is 19 amino acids. CDR3 bases: TGTGCCACCGACAACCGGGACAGGAACCCACCACTCTCCTACAATGAGCAGTTCTTC. Encoded protein: CATDNRDRNPPLSYNEQFF.

This clonotype was seen only once. The rearrangement uses TRBV6-5 and TRBJ1-1; a weak D match, TRBD1 (6 bases). Per germline, CDR1 MNHEY and CDR2 SVGAGI. V shed 5 bases and J shed 1 base, with 11 bases lying between them. The CDR3 runs 14 residues. In nucleotides, the CDR3 is TGTGCCAGCAGTATGGACAGTTCGAACACTGAAGCTTTCTTT. Its protein is CASSMDSSNTEAFF.